This T cell receptor beta chain was obtained from a study of blood T cells in healthy people across ages. Findings of the study overall: The fall in TCR beta diversity per million T cells was roughly linear with age. Researchers report that TCR beta diversity correlated strongly with naive T cell percentage.

Concerning this clonotype: Its antigen is unknown.

The CDR3 has 14 amino acids. CDR1 and CDR2 (germline): SGHTA, FQGNSA. V lost 5 bases, J lost 1 base, and 12 bases lay in between. Primers used in a second PCR of roughly 6 to 11 cycles were a sample-barcoded 5' primer and a J-beta primer mix. TCRdb processed the 5' RACE reads anew with MiXCR; each CDR3 protein has one entry. The sample includes 600,000 or so distinct CDR3 sequences, approximately 30% of them seen just once. The chain recombines TRBV7-2 with TRBJ2-7; no reliable D call. Sequenced input: blood. The receptor was isolated from a woman of 80 years or more in good health. In DNA form, the CDR3 reads TGTGCCAGCAGCCCAATGTCCCTTTCCTACGAGCAGTACTTC. It specifies CASSPMSLSYEQYF.